These 30 T cell receptor beta chains were all obtained from the same sample, sequenced in a study of blood T cell repertoires in COVID-19 (dated by TCRdb to about 2020). The library relied on the immunoSEQ multiplex PCR assay. Sourced from immuneACCESS, this table was stored by TCRdb with only in-frame sequences that have V and J called. A share of the clones is absent; for the studies checked, an unresolved V gene accounts for under half, and the remainder has no known explanation. Recorded for this sample are 390,000 or so clones; 70% to 90% of them occurred a single time. Together, the top ten hold around 3% of the sample. Material for sequencing was peripheral blood. These receptors all stem from a woman younger than 45 with COVID-19, enrolled during active disease.

V gene TRBV6-1 combines with J gene TRBJ1-1; TRBD1 is a possible D gene (5 bases). There are 16 residues in the CDR3. The ends were cut back, 4 bases at V and 2 bases at J, with 17 bases in the middle. The germline V gene has CDR1 MNHNS and CDR2 SASEGT. The CDR3 DNA reads TGTGCCAGCAGTGCCAGATCCTGGGGGGGAAACACTGAAGCTTTCTTT. This sequence encodes CASSARSWGGNTEAFF.

V gene TRBV4-2 combines with J gene TRBJ1-5, with 8 nucleotides matching TRBD1. Losses at the gene ends were 0 bases for V and 0 bases for J; bases not matched to a gene: 7. CDR3 length: 18 residues. Per germline, CDR1 LGHNA and CDR2 YNFKEQ. This chain's CDR3 is CASSQEVRGLASNQPQHF. CDR3 in DNA: TGTGCCAGCAGCCAAGAAGTCAGGGGGCTGGCTAGCAATCAGCCCCAGCATTTT.

This clone was found a few times. The chain carries TRBV7-6 and TRBJ2-1; 10 bases match TRBD1. The CDR3 loop spans 17 amino acids. CDR1 and CDR2 from the germline V gene are SGHVS and FNYEAQ. V was clipped by 2 bases and J by 5 bases; unmatched bases: 9. In nucleotides, the CDR3 is TGTGCCAGCAGCTTACCCCGGGGACAGGGGAATCACAATGAGCAGTTCTTC. Encoded protein: CASSLPRGQGNHNEQFF.

The chain combines TRBV7-6 with TRBJ2-5; 7 nucleotides match TRBD2. V lost 5 bases to trimming and J lost 4 bases; unmatched junction nucleotides: 16. The CDR3 loop spans 17 amino acids. The germline V gene has CDR1 SGHVS and CDR2 FNYEAQ. The CDR3: CASSRPWTREHPETQYF. The CDR3 DNA is TGTGCCAGCAGCCGCCCATGGACTAGAGAACACCCAGAGACCCAGTACTTC.

Remarks on this clone: Other DNA variants within this sample encode the same CDR3. V gene TRBV24-1 combines with J gene TRBJ2-1; D is perhaps TRBD2 (5 bases). The V gene lost 6 bases and the J gene lost 0 bases, with 11 bases spanning the gap. Germline CDR1 reads KGHDR; CDR2 reads SFDVKD. This CDR3 contains 15 residues. Here the CDR3 reads CATSPSGSSYNEQFF. The DNA for the CDR3 is TGTGCCACCAGTCCCAGCGGAAGCTCCTACAATGAGCAGTTCTTC.

This clone appeared once. This chain connects TRBV10-1 to TRBJ2-7; 7 bases match TRBD2. After removal of 3 bases from V and 6 bases from J, the junction contained 11 bases not matched to a gene. This CDR3 has 15 amino acids. Germline-derived CDR1 and CDR2 are WNHNN and SYGVQD (reference sequence). The CDR3, as DNA: TGCGCCAGCAGTGATCGAGACAGCGGGACGGTCGAGCAGTACGTC. It codes for CASSDRDSGTVEQYV.

A word on this clone: This sample includes further DNA sequences coding for the same CDR3. The DNA of the CDR3 is TGTGCCAGCAGTGGGACAGGGGGAAATCAGCCCCAGCATTTT. Translated, it gives CASSGTGGNQPQHF. The rearrangement joins TRBV2 to TRBJ1-5, with 10 bases aligning to TRBD1. Unmatched junction bases numbered 1, after V lost 4 bases and J lost 4 bases. Per germline, CDR1 SNHLY and CDR2 FYNNEI. CDR3 length equals 14 residues. Complete variable domain (other parts from reference TRBV2 and TRBJ1-5): EPEVTQTPSHQVTQMGQEVILRCVPISNHLYFYWYRQILGQKVEFLVSFYNNEISEKSEIFDDQFSVERPDGSNFTLKIRSTKLEDSAMYFCASSGTGGNQPQHFGDGTRLSIL.

The genes are TRBV7-9 and TRBJ2-3; TRBD1 is a possible D gene (5 bases). The germline gives CDR1 SEHNR, CDR2 FQNEAQ (reference sequence). The CDR3 contains 15 residues. V lost 2 bases and J lost 5, with 14 bases in between. The CDR3 loop is CASSLKLSREDTQYF. CDR3 nucleotide sequence: TGTGCCAGCAGCTTAAAGTTGTCCAGGGAAGATACGCAGTATTTT.

The gene calls are TRBV10-2 and TRBJ2-5; TRBD1 agrees at 7 bases. Per the germline V gene, CDR1 is WSHSY and CDR2 is SAAADI. The length of the CDR3 is 13 residues. The trim removed 8 bases at V and 4 bases at J, leaving 7 bases unmatched. The CDR3 DNA is TGCGCCAGCGGACAGGAGGCGGGAGAGACCCAGTACTTC. Its translation: CASGQEAGETQYF.

The rearrangement links TRBV27 to TRBJ2-1, with TRBD2 matching 12 bases. The germline gives CDR1 MNHEY, CDR2 SMNVEV (reference sequence). V was pared by 5 bases and J by 7 bases, with 12 bases of the junction left unmatched. CDR3 length: 17 residues. CDR3 amino acids: CASSTPSGRARWNEQFF. CDR3 nucleotide sequence: TGTGCCAGCAGTACCCCTAGCGGGAGGGCCAGATGGAATGAGCAGTTCTTC.

This clone was found once. This chain connects TRBV4-2 to TRBJ1-2; D may be TRBD1 (5 bases). The germline V and J ends were trimmed by 1 base and 1 base, with 13 bases remaining between them. CDR3 length: 16 residues. Germline CDR1 is LGHNA and CDR2 is YNFKEQ. The CDR3 loop is CASSQVDRILNYGYTF. DNA for the CDR3: TGTGCCAGCAGCCAAGTTGACAGAATCCTTAACTATGGCTACACCTTC.

This clone was seen a single time. This chain links TRBV18 with TRBJ1-1; TRBD1 matches 12 bases. Trimming removed 4 bases from V and 1 base from J; junction bases left unmatched: 4. In germline, CDR1 is KGHSH, CDR2 LQKENI. The CDR3 loop spans 16 amino acids. The CDR3 loop reads CASSLGTGGTNTEAFF. The CDR3 nucleotides read TGTGCCAGCTCACTGGGGACAGGGGGCACGAACACTGAAGCTTTCTTT.

The chain couples TRBV7-2 to TRBJ1-6; 7 bases align to TRBD1. Germline V gene sequence: CDR1 SGHTA, CDR2 FQGNSA. Trimming cost V 5 bases and J 0 bases; bases outside gene matches: 10. This CDR3 has 18 residues. The CDR3 nucleotides read TGTGCCAGCAGCCCGGGACAGTCCTATAGCTCCTATAATTCACCCCTCCACTTT. This gives the protein CASSPGQSYSSYNSPLHF.

The chain employs TRBV28 and TRBJ2-7, with 7 bases matching TRBD1. Germline V gene lookup returns CDR1 MDHEN and CDR2 SYDVKM. The CDR3 extends over 15 amino acids. V shed 8 bases and J 1 base; nucleotides not matched to a gene: 11. The CDR3: CASASTGEGSYEQYF. For the CDR3, the DNA is TGTGCCAGCGCGTCTACAGGGGAAGGATCCTACGAGCAGTACTTC.

J is TRBJ2-7 and V is TRBV5-1, with 8 bases that match TRBD2. V was clipped by 4 bases and J by 3 bases; unmatched bases: 6. This CDR3 comprises 14 residues. Per germline, CDR1 SGHRS and CDR2 YFSETQ. CDR3 nucleotide sequence: TGCGCCAGCAGCACCCGGGAGGGAGGCTACGAGCAGTACTTC. It encodes CASSTREGGYEQYF.

The gene calls are TRBV28 and TRBJ2-7; D is perhaps TRBD2 (6 bases). The V gene's germline CDR1 is MDHEN and CDR2 SYDVKM. The germline V and J ends were trimmed by 5 bases and 0 bases, with 14 bases remaining between them. This CDR3 contains 15 residues. The CDR3 sequence: CASSPGDNFSYEQYF. Here the CDR3 DNA reads TGTGCCAGCAGTCCGGGGGATAATTTCTCCTACGAGCAGTACTTC.

This clone was seen more than once but under ten times. The chain is built from TRBV6-2 or TRBV6-3 and TRBJ2-7, with a possible D match to TRBD1 (5 bases). The CDR3 extends over 15 amino acids. The germline V gene encodes CDR1 MNHEY and CDR2 SVGEGT. The ends were cut back, 2 bases at V and 1 base at J, with 12 bases in the middle. CDR3 bases: TGTGCCAGCAGTTACACAGGCATAGGGTCCTACGAGCAGTACTTC. This encodes CASSYTGIGSYEQYF.

The CDR3 nucleotides read TGCGCCAGCAGCTTGGCATTGGCTAGCAACAATGAGCAGTTCTTC. Translated: CASSLALASNNEQFF. The chain joins TRBV5-1 to TRBJ2-1, with D tentatively TRBD2 (5 bases). In germline, CDR1 is SGHRS, CDR2 YFSETQ. V lost 0 bases, J lost 5 bases, and 12 bases lay in between. CDR3 length equals 15 residues.

V usage is TRBV12-5 and J usage is TRBJ2-1, with 9 bases identical to TRBD2. Germline V lookup: CDR1 LGHNT, CDR2 FRNRAP. With V trimmed by 0 bases and J by 0 bases, 21 bases remained unmatched. This CDR3 contains 23 residues. CDR3 sequence reads: CASGLVRLGFGTSRLDSYNEQFF. The CDR3 region has the DNA TGTGCTAGTGGTTTGGTACGGCTTGGGTTTGGGACTAGCCGCCTTGACTCCTACAATGAGCAGTTCTTC.

The chain employs TRBV5-1 and TRBJ1-1; no clear D. The germline V and J ends were trimmed by 6 bases and 1 base, with 13 bases remaining between them. The CDR3 totals 14 residues. Germline lookup yields CDR1 SGHRS and CDR2 YFSETQ. CDR3 region: CASTREGRNTEAFF. The CDR3, as DNA: TGCGCCAGCACGAGGGAGGGTAGGAACACTGAAGCTTTCTTT.

This chain uses TRBV28 with TRBJ1-4; 9 bases agree with TRBD1. The CDR3 sequence is 17 residues long. The germline V gene encodes CDR1 MDHEN and CDR2 SYDVKM. The V and J ends lost 3 bases and 3 bases, in that order; junction bases with no gene match: 8. The DNA for the CDR3 is TGTGCCAGCAGTTTGCCTTACAGGGGGCCATCTAATGAAAAACTGTTTTTT. It is translated as CASSLPYRGPSNEKLFF.

The table lists this clone with a count of one. The chain has TRBV5-1 and TRBJ1-4; 9 positions agree with TRBD1. The CDR3 is made up of 15 amino acids. The V gene end was trimmed by 4 bases and the J gene end by 7 bases; junction bases not matched to a gene: 8. Germline CDR1 is SGHRS and CDR2 is YFSETQ. The CDR3 DNA reads as TGCGCCAGCAGCCGAGGACAGGGGTCGGGTGAAAAACTGTTTTTT. It specifies CASSRGQGSGEKLFF.

The gene calls are TRBV30 and TRBJ2-1; 7 bases match TRBD2. CDR3 size: 13 residues. Losses at the gene ends were 4 bases for V and 4 bases for J; bases not matched to a gene: 4. Germline V gene sequence: CDR1 GTSNPN, CDR2 SVGIG (reference sequence). The chain's CDR3 is CAWTGLPYNEQFF. The CDR3 DNA sequence: TGTGCCTGGACGGGACTACCTTACAATGAGCAGTTCTTC.

The J gene is TRBJ2-3, the V gene TRBV11-2; 9 bases match TRBD1. V shed 11 bases and J 2 bases; nucleotides not matched to a gene: 8. The length of the CDR3 is 14 residues. Per the germline V gene, CDR1 is SGHAT and CDR2 is FQNNGV. The CDR3 reads CAAGTGMVTDTQYF. CDR3 in DNA: TGTGCCGCAGGGACAGGGATGGTCACAGATACGCAGTATTTT.

The gene calls are TRBV5-6 and TRBJ2-5, with D possibly being TRBD1 or TRBD2 (9 bases each). CDR1 and CDR2 from the germline V gene are SGHDT and YYEEEE. V was shortened by 2 bases and J by 3 bases, with 20 bases between the two germline ends. The CDR3 is 17 residues long. The CDR3 region has the DNA TGTGCCAGCAGCTTTGGGACAGGGCTAGCGGGAAAAGAGACCCAGTACTTC. It is translated as CASSFGTGLAGKETQYF.

A word on this clone: The sample carries other DNA sequences with the same CDR3. The V and J genes are TRBV11-2 and TRBJ1-2, with 7 positions matching TRBD1. The V gene end was trimmed by 3 bases and the J gene end by 7 bases; junction bases not matched to a gene: 2. There are 12 residues in the CDR3. Germline CDR1 reads SGHAT; CDR2 reads FQNNGV. The CDR3 nucleotides read TGTGCCAGCAGCTTGGAGGGGGCTGGCTACACCTTC. The encoded protein is CASSLEGAGYTF.

The chain links TRBV5-4 to TRBJ1-2; 8 nucleotides agree with TRBD1. V lost 4 bases and J lost 8; bases outside the gene matches: 7. Per germline, CDR1 SGHNT and CDR2 YYREEE (reference sequence). The CDR3 spans 13 residues. The CDR3 loop reads CASSEQGAQGYTF. In DNA, the CDR3 is TGTGCCAGCAGCGAGCAGGGGGCGCAGGGCTACACCTTC. Supplemented by reference TRBV5-4 and TRBJ1-2, the full variable domain reads ETGVTQSPTHLIKTRGQQVTLRCSSQSGHNTVSWYQQALGQGPQFIFQYYREEENGRGNFPPRFSGLQFPNYSSELNVNALELDDSALYLCASSEQGAQGYTFGSGTRLTVV.

This clone was picked up one time. The chain carries TRBV28 and TRBJ1-5, with a possible D match to TRBD1 (6 bases). V was pared by 3 bases and J by 3 bases, with 21 bases between. CDR3 length: 18 residues. Germline lookup yields CDR1 MDHEN and CDR2 SYDVKM. The CDR3 DNA is TGTGCCAGCAGTTTGTGGATCGGCAGGGGAGCCTTCAATCAGCCCCAGCATTTT. Protein sequence: CASSLWIGRGAFNQPQHF. The full variable domain, with the rest looked up from reference TRBV28 and TRBJ1-5, is DVKVTQSSRYLVKRTGEKVFLECVQDMDHENMFWYRQDPGLGLRLIYFSYDVKMKEKGDIPEGYSVSREKKERFSLILESASTNQTSMYLCASSLWIGRGAFNQPQHFGDGTRLSIL.

This chain connects TRBV5-1 to TRBJ2-3, with TRBD2 matching over 8 bases. V shed 4 bases, J shed 3 bases, and the junction held 7 bases outside the gene matches. Germline V gene data show CDR1 as SGHRS and CDR2 as YFSETQ. The CDR3 runs to 15 residues. The CDR3 DNA is TGCGCCAGCAGCCGAGCGGGAGTGGAGACAGATACGCAGTATTTT. As protein: CASSRAGVETDTQYF. Full variable domain (remainder filled in from reference TRBV5-1 and TRBJ2-3): KAGVTQTPRYLIKTRGQQVTLSCSPISGHRSVSWYQQTPGQGLQFLFEYFSETQRNKGNFPGRFSGRQFSNSRSEMNVSTLELGDSALYLCASSRAGVETDTQYFGPGTRLTVL.

The chain is built from TRBV19 and TRBJ2-4; 7 nucleotides agree with TRBD1. The V and J ends lost 7 bases and 6 bases, in that order; junction bases with no gene match: 12. Germline V lookup: CDR1 LNHDA, CDR2 SQIVND (reference sequence). The CDR3 is 15 residues long. The CDR3 loop is CASTFTGDVINIQYF. Written as DNA, the CDR3 is TGTGCCAGTACCTTTACAGGGGACGTTATAAACATTCAGTACTTC.